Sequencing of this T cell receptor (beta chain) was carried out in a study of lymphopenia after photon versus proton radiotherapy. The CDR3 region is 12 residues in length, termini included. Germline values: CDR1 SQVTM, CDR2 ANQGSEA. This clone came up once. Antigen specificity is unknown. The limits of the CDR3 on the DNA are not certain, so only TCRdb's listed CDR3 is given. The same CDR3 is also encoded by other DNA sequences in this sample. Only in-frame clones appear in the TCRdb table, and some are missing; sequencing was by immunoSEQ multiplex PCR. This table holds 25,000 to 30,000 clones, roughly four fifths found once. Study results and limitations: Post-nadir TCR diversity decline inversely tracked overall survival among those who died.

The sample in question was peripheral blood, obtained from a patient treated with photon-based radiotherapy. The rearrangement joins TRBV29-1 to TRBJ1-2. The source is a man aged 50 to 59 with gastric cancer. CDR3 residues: CSVAHGNYGYTF.